A selection of T cell receptor beta chains follows, all from one sample in a study of prognosis after radiotherapy for stage I lung cancer. MiXCR, run by TCRdb on the multiplex PCR reads, gives a single entry per CDR3 protein. There are about 18,000 distinct CDR3 sequences in the sample; 17% occur only once, and 38% lies in the top ten. The source was PBMCs, collected before or after stereotactic body radiation therapy (not recorded which). All receptors come from a donor over 45 with non-small cell lung cancer. Each CDR3 is given with its conserved first and last residue. D genes are given only for firm matches. Expanded clones get a size class; other rows say once, few or many, or leave the size out.

TRBV20-1	many	TRBD1	TRBJ2-5	CGAASPTGGETQYF	TGCGGTGCTGCCTCGCCGACAGGGGGAGAGACCCAGTACTTC
TRBV14	many	TRBD2	TRBJ2-7	CASSLTSGSLRYF	TGTGCCAGCAGCTTAACTAGCGGGAGTCTTAGGTACTTC
TRBV11-2	many	NA	TRBJ2-1	CASSARTILQFF	TGTGCCAGCAGCGCCCGGACAATTTTGCAATTCTTC
TRBV30	many	NA	TRBJ1-2	CAWSVDPLVSYGYTF	TGTGCCTGGAGTGTAGACCCCCTGGTCTCCTATGGCTACACCTTC
TRBV4-3	many	NA	TRBJ2-7	CASSQVYGAGYEQYF	TGCGCCAGCAGCCAAGTCTATGGGGCTGGATACGAGCAGTACTTC
TRBV11-2	many	NA	TRBJ2-5	CASSPTVGAKETQYF	TGTGCCAGCAGTCCTACTGTGGGGGCAAAAGAGACCCAGTACTTC
TRBV28	many	TRBD2	TRBJ2-7	CASNPSGYYEQYF	TGTGCCAGCAATCCTAGCGGATACTACGAGCAGTACTTC
TRBV4-2	many	NA	TRBJ1-3	CASSQEGPQAVGNTIYF	TGTGCCAGCAGCCAAGAAGGCCCCCAGGCGGTTGGAAACACCATATATTTT
TRBV11-3	NA	NA	TRBJ2-5	CASSPHPRETQYF	TGTGCCAGCAGCCCGCATCCAAGGGAGACCCAGTACTTC
TRBV20-1	many	NA	TRBJ2-5	CSARRKGPHETQYF	TGCAGTGCTAGGAGAAAGGGACCGCACGAGACCCAGTACTTC
TRBV18	many	NA	TRBJ1-5	CASSPGVGQPQHF	TGTGCCAGCTCACCGGGGGTTGGTCAGCCCCAGCATTTT
TRBV7-6	NA	TRBD2	TRBJ2-7	CASLAQPGLAGHEQYF	TGTGCCAGCTTAGCCCAACCGGGACTAGCTGGCCACGAGCAGTACTTC
TRBV27	many	TRBD1	TRBJ2-2	CASSQTPGGWNTGELFF	TGTGCCAGCAGTCAAACCCCAGGGGGCTGGAACACCGGGGAGCTGTTTTTT
TRBV24-1	NA	NA	TRBJ2-2	CATIDLRGGGNTGELFF	TGTGCCACCATTGATTTGAGGGGGGGCGGGAACACCGGGGAGCTGTTTTTT
TRBV7-3	many	TRBD2	TRBJ2-5	CASRPGGAGETQYF	TGTGCCAGCAGACCCGGGGGGGCCGGGGAGACCCAGTACTTC
TRBV7-3	many	NA	TRBJ2-3	CASSPGRSTDTQYF	TGTGCCAGCAGCCCGGGGAGAAGCACAGATACGCAGTATTTT
TRBV11-2	many	NA	TRBJ2-7	CATTRGQGQYF	TGTGCCACCACTCGGGGCCAGGGGCAGTACTTC
TRBV5-6	many	NA	TRBJ1-5	CASSLWGAPGPQHF	TGTGCCAGCAGCTTGTGGGGGGCCCCCGGGCCCCAGCATTTT
TRBV5-1	many	NA	TRBJ2-5	CASGTPGRETQYF	TGCGCCAGCGGGACACCGGGGAGGGAGACCCAGTACTTC
TRBV6-1	many	NA	TRBJ2-1	CASSRTGTSNEQFF	TGTGCCAGCAGTCGAACCGGGACGTCCAATGAGCAGTTCTTC
TRBV5-6	many	NA	TRBJ2-1	CASSLQEGSYYNEQFF	TGTGCCAGCAGCTTACAGGAGGGTTCCTACTACAATGAGCAGTTCTTC
TRBV7-9	many	TRBD2	TRBJ2-3	CASSLDPTSATDTQYF	TGTGCCAGCAGCTTAGACCCGACTAGCGCGACAGATACGCAGTATTTT
TRBV6-1	many	TRBD1	TRBJ2-4	CASSQQGADKNIQYF	TGTGCCAGCAGTCAACAGGGGGCGGACAAAAACATTCAGTACTTC
TRBV19	many	NA	TRBJ2-4	CASSIVGLQQYF	TGTGCCAGTAGTATAGTTGGGCTCCAACAGTACTTC
TRBV12-3/TRBV12-4	medium-sized	NA	TRBJ1-6	CASSRGTGYNSPLHF	TGTGCCAGCAGTCGGGGTACTGGCTATAATTCACCCCTCCACTTT
TRBV28	many	NA	TRBJ2-7	CASSPNMGRDFLREQYF	TGTGCCAGCAGTCCCAATATGGGCCGGGACTTCCTACGTGAGCAGTACTTC
TRBV12-3/TRBV12-4	NA	NA	TRBJ2-6	CASRAGLSGANVLTF	TGTGCCAGCAGAGCGGGTCTTTCTGGGGCCAACGTCCTGACTTTC
TRBV28	many	TRBD2	TRBJ2-3	CASSWDYTDTQYF	TGTGCCAGCAGTTGGGACTACACAGATACGCAGTATTTT
TRBV27	many	TRBD2	TRBJ2-3	CASSLFAKRGPKTYAQYF	TGTGCCAGCAGTTTGTTCGCTAAGCGGGGGCCTAAGACATATGCGCAGTATTTT
TRBV7-3	many	NA	TRBJ2-3	CASSLTARAGTDTQYF	TGTGCCAGCAGCTTAACGGCCAGGGCTGGGACAGATACGCAGTATTTT
TRBV24-1	many	TRBD1	TRBJ2-7	CATSDDRGGWYEQYF	TGTGCCACCAGTGATGACAGGGGTGGCTGGTACGAGCAGTACTTC
TRBV6-4	many	NA	TRBJ1-1	CASSRTGDNTEAFF	TGTGCCAGCAGTCGGACGGGGGATAACACTGAAGCTTTCTTT
TRBV5-1	NA	TRBD2	TRBJ2-3	CASSFLAGAGVSDTQYF	TGCGCCAGCAGCTTCTTAGCGGGGGCAGGTGTGTCAGATACGCAGTATTTT
TRBV20-1	once	NA	TRBJ2-1	CSARSPVVSNEQFF	TGCAGTGCTAGATCCCCCGTGGTTAGCAATGAGCAGTTCTTC
TRBV20-1	many	NA	TRBJ2-7	CSAWKHSYEQYF	TGCAGTGCATGGAAGCATTCCTACGAGCAGTACTTC
TRBV9	many	NA	TRBJ2-1	CASSPQLVYGRQFF	TGTGCCAGCAGCCCCCAGCTGGTGTACGGACGTCAGTTCTTC
TRBV5-4	many	TRBD1	TRBJ2-2	CASSPNRMTGGKNGELFF	TGTGCCAGCAGCCCGAATCGTATGACAGGGGGAAAAAACGGGGAGCTGTTTTTT
TRBV7-8	NA	NA	TRBJ2-7	CASSLDREVAYEQYF	TGTGCCAGCAGCTTAGACAGGGAAGTGGCCTACGAGCAGTACTTC
TRBV4-1	many	NA	TRBJ2-5	CASSQAEGRERETQYF	TGCGCCAGCAGCCAGGCCGAGGGACGGGAGAGGGAGACCCAGTACTTC
TRBV20-1	many	NA	TRBJ1-1	CSARGDTESATEAFF	TGCAGTGCTAGAGGTGATACGGAGAGTGCCACTGAAGCTTTCTTT
TRBV6-1	many	NA	TRBJ1-6	CASSRLEGLNSPLHF	TGTGCCAGCAGTCGCTTGGAAGGGCTGAATTCACCCCTCCACTTT
TRBV24-1	NA	NA	TRBJ2-7	CATSVGDEQYF	TGTGCCACCAGTGTTGGGGACGAGCAGTACTTC
TRBV6-1	many	NA	TRBJ1-5	CASSRTPPNNQPQHF	TGTGCCAGCAGCCGGACCCCACCAAACAATCAGCCCCAGCATTTT
TRBV6-4	NA	NA	TRBJ2-1	CDSSDPEPQEDNEQFF	TGTGACAGCAGTGACCCGGAACCGCAGGAGGACAATGAGCAGTTCTTC
TRBV30	many	NA	TRBJ1-2	CAWSLGQPTMGYTF	TGTGCCTGGAGCCTGGGGCAGCCAACTATGGGCTACACCTTC
TRBV6-1	many	NA	TRBJ2-2	CASSERGRNTGELFF	TGTGCCAGCAGTGAAAGGGGACGGAACACCGGGGAGCTGTTTTTT
TRBV6-2/TRBV6-3	NA	TRBD2	TRBJ2-1	CASSYRPGGFNEQFF	TGTGCCAGCAGTTACCGGCCGGGAGGATTCAATGAGCAGTTCTTC
TRBV11-2	many	TRBD2	TRBJ2-5	CASSFTRGAGTQYF	TGTGCCAGCAGCTTTACGCGGGGGGCGGGGACCCAGTACTTC
TRBV5-6	many	NA	TRBJ2-1	CASSLWGRSYNEQFF	TGTGCCAGCAGCTTGTGGGGGCGCTCCTACAATGAGCAGTTCTTC
TRBV6-2/TRBV6-3	many	NA	TRBJ1-2	CASSPRTAHAYGYTF	TGTGCCAGCAGCCCAAGGACAGCCCACGCCTATGGCTACACCTTC
TRBV7-7	many	TRBD2	TRBJ2-5	CASSSTRTSGGAGETQYF	TGTGCCAGCAGCTCGACCCGGACTAGCGGGGGGGCCGGAGAGACCCAGTACTTC
TRBV28	NA	TRBD1	TRBJ1-5	CARGQGNEPQHF	TGTGCCAGAGGACAGGGGAATGAGCCCCAGCATTTT
TRBV7-9	many	NA	TRBJ2-1	CASSLGVEQFF	TGTGCCAGCAGCTTAGGGGTTGAGCAGTTCTTC
TRBV6-5	many	TRBD1	TRBJ2-3	CASSYPDREGTDTQYF	TGTGCCAGCAGTTACCCGGACAGGGAGGGCACAGATACGCAGTATTTT
TRBV6-5	NA	TRBD2	TRBJ2-1	CASSYFDLSGRAYNEQFF	TGTGCCAGCAGTTACTTCGACCTTAGCGGGAGGGCCTACAATGAGCAGTTCTTC